The rows below give T cell receptor beta chains drawn from one sample of a study of shared clonotypes between healthy human individuals. Some clones are missing from TCRdb's copy, which holds only in-frame ones; the method was immunoSEQ multiplex PCR. Seen here are roughly 2,300,000 clones, 92% observed once, and the top ten hold approximately 0.39%. Material: naive CD4+ T cells from PBMCs. Receptors originate from a man between 18 and 35 years old in good health. Some clones in this sample may be carry-over from other donors' samples. CDR3s include the opening cysteine and the closing phenylalanine or tryptophan. The D gene is left open where the match is weak.

d_gene,v_gene,len,CDR3aa
TRBD1,TRBV5-1,13,CASSRTGPDTQYF
.,TRBV7-9,16,CASSSPRGRHTGELFF
TRBD1,TRBV9,14,CASSGQGFNQPQHF
.,TRBV28,11,CASSRGNEQYF
.,TRBV7-9,16,CASRFIPSRVEYGYTF
.,TRBV7-9,11,CASSRTYEQYF
TRBD1,TRBV30,13,CAWARQGNTEAFF
.,TRBV6-5,15,CASSYHTSRGYEQFF
.,TRBV5-1,15,CASSLASLDYNEQFF
.,TRBV18,13,CASSPLQDEKLFF
.,TRBV28,15,CASSSLGALKAEQYF
.,TRBV5-4,13,CASSRDTNQPQHF
.,TRBV2,11,CASKRTHEAFF
.,TRBV11-1,13,CASSSQQYNEQFF
.,TRBV4-1,14,CASSQESGRTEAFF
.,TRBV18,15,CASSPPGQGQETQYF
.,TRBV14,15,CASSQDPAGESGYTF
TRBD1,TRBV5-1,15,CASRPSWTGADEQFF
.,TRBV5-1,13,CASSAGRDYEQYF
.,TRBV7-9,14,CASSLPSGLPSPVF
TRBD1,TRBV18,15,CASSPGTGQQETQYF
.,TRBV18,13,CASSAPTSYEQYF
.,TRBV4-1,13,CASSQVLPEKLFF
TRBD1,TRBV5-1,19,CASSLYGTGGLSGANVLTF
TRBD2,TRBV14,17,CASSQLPSGRALGFKYF
TRBD1,TRBV7-2,14,CASSSGTGTYEQYF
.,TRBV11-2,15,CASSPLWEPNTEAFF
.,TRBV6-1,13,CASRGANYYEQYF
.,TRBV19,12,CASSSGNYEQYF
TRBD1,TRBV14,17,CASSQGVRRTGGYGYTF
TRBD2,TRBV5-1,14,CASGEGISYNEQFF
.,TRBV5-4,15,CASVFAGSSYNEQFF
.,TRBV5-1,16,CASSLDLRRRTYEQYF
TRBD2,TRBV7-2,18,CASSPSYFSGTWIDTQYF
.,TRBV4-1,12,CASSLPGYGYTF
.,TRBV19,14,CASSIAAGNQPQHF
TRBD1,TRBV9,15,CASSGFDRAHYGYTF
.,TRBV6-5,15,CASAISPLGGNTIYF
TRBD2,TRBV29-1,16,CSGVGLATIGGDTQYF
.,TRBV6-5,14,CASSYSLSGETQYF
.,TRBV4-3,16,CASSLLWRGSTDTQYF
.,TRBV6-6,14,CASIPGALNTEAFF
.,TRBV28,13,CASSSGQIYGYTF
.,TRBV28,16,CASSFGRGGLGETQYF
TRBD1,TRBV2,14,CASSEGQGHQPQHF
TRBD2,TRBV4-1,18,CASSQAALLGLANNEQFF
.,TRBV15,14,CATSRGRQTNIQYF
.,TRBV4-2,16,CASSQLSRGYYNEQFF
TRBD2,TRBV19,17,CASSIASGGASTDTQYF
.,TRBV5-1,14,CASRRTASSYEQYF
TRBD1,TRBV7-9,15,CASSRDRGWGNTIYF